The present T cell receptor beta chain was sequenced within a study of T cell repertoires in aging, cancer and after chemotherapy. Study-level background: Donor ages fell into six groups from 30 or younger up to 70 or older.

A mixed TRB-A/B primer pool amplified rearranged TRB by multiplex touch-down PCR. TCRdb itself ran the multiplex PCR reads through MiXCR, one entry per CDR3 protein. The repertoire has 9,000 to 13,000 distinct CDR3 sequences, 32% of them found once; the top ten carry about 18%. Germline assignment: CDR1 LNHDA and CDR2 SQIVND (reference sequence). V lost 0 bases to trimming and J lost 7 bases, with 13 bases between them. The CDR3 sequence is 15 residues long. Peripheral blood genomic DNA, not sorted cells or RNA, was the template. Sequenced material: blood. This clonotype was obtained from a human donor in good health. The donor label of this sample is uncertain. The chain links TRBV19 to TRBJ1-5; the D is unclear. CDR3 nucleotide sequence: TGTGCCAGTAGTATAGATGACGGCAGGAGCCAGCCCCAGCATTTT. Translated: CASSIDDGRSQPQHF.